This T cell receptor beta chain was identified in a study of T cell clones after liver transplantation. Across the whole study: Third-party-reactive TCRbeta sequences from pre-transplant mixed lymphocyte reactions served as antigen-independent comparators. Subjects received no induction therapy and standard immunosuppression until randomization at 12-24 months post-transplant. At least one year of complete immunosuppression withdrawal without enzymes over twice normal defined tolerance.

Repertoires were generated with immunoSEQ multiplex PCR, while TCRdb's copy carries only in-frame clones and drops some. This table holds roughly 53,000 clones, roughly three quarters found once. Notes on the study in general: These preliminary findings come from unstandardized post-transplant sampling times.

This clone was found a few times. Antigen unknown. Germline V gives CDR1 WSHSY, CDR2 SAAADI. There are 16 residues in the CDR3. Losses at the gene ends were 6 bases for V and 2 bases for J; bases not matched to a gene: 12. The V gene is TRBV10-2, the J gene TRBJ2-7, with TRBD1 matching 8 bases. The sample consisted of CD4+ T cells from blood, taken at the 22-month timepoint. The sequence was collected from a human patient who received a liver transplant. Some T cells may trace back to the graft donor. CDR3: CASSRLQGERAYEQYF. The CDR3 DNA sequence: TGCGCCAGCAGCCGATTACAGGGGGAAAGAGCCTACGAGCAGTACTTC.